This record looks at one T cell receptor beta chain sequence and its context. Its antigen is undetermined. This entry comes from a study of T cell responses to AZD1222 COVID-19 vaccine. Regarding the study as a whole: Among spike-specific TCRs, nearly half reportedly target unmutated variant regions.

Measured with immunoSEQ multiplex PCR; TCRdb has only the in-frame clones, and not every one. The data hold 120,000 to 150,000 clones, with around 90% observed a single time. The V end lost 0 bases, the J end lost 4 bases, and 11 bases lay between the germline ends. In germline, CDR1 is SGHRS, CDR2 YFSETQ. The CDR3 loop spans 14 amino acids. This receptor was taken from an adult who received the MenACWY meningococcal vaccine as a control. The chain joins TRBV5-1 to TRBJ2-7, with D maybe TRBD2 (5 bases). Sequencing used peripheral blood, obtained 28 days after the second dose of the MenACWY control vaccine. The CDR3 is CASSLEGGGYEQYF. As DNA, the CDR3 is TGCGCCAGCAGCTTGGAAGGAGGTGGGTACGAGCAGTACTTC.